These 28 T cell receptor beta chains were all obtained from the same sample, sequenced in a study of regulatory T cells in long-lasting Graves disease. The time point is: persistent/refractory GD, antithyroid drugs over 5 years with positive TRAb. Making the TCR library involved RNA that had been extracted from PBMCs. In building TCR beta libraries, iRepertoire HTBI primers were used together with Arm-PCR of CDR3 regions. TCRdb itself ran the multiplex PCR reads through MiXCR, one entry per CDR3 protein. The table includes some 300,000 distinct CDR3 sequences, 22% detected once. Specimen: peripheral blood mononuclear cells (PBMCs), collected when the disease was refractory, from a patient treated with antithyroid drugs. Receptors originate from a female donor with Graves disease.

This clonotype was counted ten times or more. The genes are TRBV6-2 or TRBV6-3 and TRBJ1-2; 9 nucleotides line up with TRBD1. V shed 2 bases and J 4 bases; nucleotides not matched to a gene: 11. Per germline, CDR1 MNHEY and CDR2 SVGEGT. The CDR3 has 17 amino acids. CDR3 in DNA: TGTGCCAGCAGTTACCAACCGGGACAGGGATTAGGCTATGGCTACACCTTC. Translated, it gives CASSYQPGQGLGYGYTF.

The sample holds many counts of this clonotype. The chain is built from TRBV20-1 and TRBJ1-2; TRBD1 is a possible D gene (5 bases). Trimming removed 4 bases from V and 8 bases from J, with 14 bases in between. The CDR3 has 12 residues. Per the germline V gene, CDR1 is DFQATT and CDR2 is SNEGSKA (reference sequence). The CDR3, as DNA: TGCAGTGCTACTCAGGGAGCGCCCGGCTACACCTTC. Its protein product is CSATQGAPGYTF.

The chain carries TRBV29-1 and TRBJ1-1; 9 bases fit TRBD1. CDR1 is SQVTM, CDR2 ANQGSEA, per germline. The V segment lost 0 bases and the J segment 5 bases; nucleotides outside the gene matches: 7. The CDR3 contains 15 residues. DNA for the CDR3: TGCAGCGTTGAAGACCTCGACAGGGGGAGTACTGAAGCTTTCTTT. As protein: CSVEDLDRGSTEAFF.

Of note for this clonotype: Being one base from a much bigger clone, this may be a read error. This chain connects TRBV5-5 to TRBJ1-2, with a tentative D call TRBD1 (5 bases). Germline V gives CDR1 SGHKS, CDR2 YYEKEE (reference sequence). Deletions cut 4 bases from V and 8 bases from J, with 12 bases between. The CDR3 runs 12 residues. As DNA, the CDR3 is TGTGCCAGCAGCCGGGGCAGGGACGGCTACACCTTC. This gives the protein CASSRGRDGYTF.

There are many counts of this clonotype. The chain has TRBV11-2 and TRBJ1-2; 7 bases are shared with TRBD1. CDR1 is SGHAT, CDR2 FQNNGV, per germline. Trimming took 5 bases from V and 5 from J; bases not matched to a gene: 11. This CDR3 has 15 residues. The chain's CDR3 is CASSAPFQGGYGYTF. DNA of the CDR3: TGTGCCAGCAGCGCCCCCTTCCAGGGGGGTTATGGCTACACCTTC. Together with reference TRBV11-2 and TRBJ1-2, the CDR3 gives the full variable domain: EAGVAQSPRYKIIEKRQSVAFWCNPISGHATLYWYQQILGQGPKLLIQFQNNGVVDDSQLPKDRFSAERLKGVDSTLKIQPAKLEDSAVYLCASSAPFQGGYGYTFGSGTRLTVV.

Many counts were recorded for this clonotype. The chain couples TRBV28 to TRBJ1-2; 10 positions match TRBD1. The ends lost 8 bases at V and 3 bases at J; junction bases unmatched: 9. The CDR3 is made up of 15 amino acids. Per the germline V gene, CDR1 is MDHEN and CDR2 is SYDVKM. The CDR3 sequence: CASGDRGRGDYGYTF. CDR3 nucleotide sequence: TGTGCCAGCGGAGACAGGGGGCGAGGGGACTATGGCTACACCTTC.

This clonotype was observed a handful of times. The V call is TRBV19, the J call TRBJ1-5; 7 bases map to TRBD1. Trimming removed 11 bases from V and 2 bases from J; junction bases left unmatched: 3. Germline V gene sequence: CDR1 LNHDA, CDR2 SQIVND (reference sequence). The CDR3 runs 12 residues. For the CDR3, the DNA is TGTGCCTCAGGGGGACGCAATCAGCCCCAGCATTTT. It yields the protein CASGGRNQPQHF.

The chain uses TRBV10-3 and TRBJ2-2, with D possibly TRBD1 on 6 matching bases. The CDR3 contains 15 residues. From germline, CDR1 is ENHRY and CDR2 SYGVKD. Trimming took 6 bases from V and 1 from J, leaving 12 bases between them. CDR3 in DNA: TGTGCCATCAGGATGCCGACAGGGAACACCGGGGAGCTGTTTTTT. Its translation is CAIRMPTGNTGELFF.

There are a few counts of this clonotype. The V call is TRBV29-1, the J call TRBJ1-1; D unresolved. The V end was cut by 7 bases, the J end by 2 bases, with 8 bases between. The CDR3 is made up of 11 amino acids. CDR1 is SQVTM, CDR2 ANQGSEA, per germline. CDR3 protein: CSAENNTEAFF. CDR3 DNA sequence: TGCAGCGCCGAAAATAACACTGAAGCTTTCTTT.

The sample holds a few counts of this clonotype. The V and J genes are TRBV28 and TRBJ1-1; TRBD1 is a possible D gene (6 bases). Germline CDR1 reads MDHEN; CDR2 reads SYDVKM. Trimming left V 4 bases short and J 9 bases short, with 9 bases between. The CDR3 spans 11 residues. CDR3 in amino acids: CASSSDSKAFF. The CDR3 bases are TGTGCCAGCAGTTCGGACAGTAAAGCTTTCTTT.

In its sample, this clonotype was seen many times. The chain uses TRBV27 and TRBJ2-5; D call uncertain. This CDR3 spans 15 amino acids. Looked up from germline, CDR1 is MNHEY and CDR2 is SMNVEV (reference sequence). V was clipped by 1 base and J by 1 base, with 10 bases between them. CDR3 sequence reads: CASSLYGSGQETQYF. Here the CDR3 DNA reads TGTGCCAGCAGTTTATACGGTTCGGGCCAAGAGACCCAGTACTTC.

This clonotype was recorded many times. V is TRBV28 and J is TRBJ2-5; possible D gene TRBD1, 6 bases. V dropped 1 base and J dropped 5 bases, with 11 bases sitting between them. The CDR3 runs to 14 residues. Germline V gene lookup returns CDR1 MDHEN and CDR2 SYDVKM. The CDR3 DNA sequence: TGTGCCAGCAGTTTATTTCTCAGGGGTGAGACCCAGTACTTC. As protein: CASSLFLRGETQYF.

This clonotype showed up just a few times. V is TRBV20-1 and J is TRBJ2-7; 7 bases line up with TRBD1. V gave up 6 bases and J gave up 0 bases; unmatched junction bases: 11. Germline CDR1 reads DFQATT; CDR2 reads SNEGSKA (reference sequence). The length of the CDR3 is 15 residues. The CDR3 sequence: CSAIDRVSSSYEQYF. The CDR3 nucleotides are TGCAGTGCGATTGACAGGGTCTCAAGCTCCTACGAGCAGTACTTC.

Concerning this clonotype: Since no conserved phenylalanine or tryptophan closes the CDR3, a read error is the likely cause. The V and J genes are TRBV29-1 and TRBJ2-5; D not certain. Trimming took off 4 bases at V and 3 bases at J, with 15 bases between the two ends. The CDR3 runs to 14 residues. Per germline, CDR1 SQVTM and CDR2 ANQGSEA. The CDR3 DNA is TGCAGCGTTGCCCCTGGTTTCTTAAAAGAGACCCAGTACCTC. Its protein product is CSVAPGFLKETQYL.

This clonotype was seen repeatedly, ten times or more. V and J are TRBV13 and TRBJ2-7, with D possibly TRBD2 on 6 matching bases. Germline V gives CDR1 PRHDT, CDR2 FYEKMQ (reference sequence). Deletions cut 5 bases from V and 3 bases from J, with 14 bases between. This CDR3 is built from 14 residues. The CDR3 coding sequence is TGTGCCAGCAGCAAGGACGGGGGAGACTACGAGCAGTACTTC. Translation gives CASSKDGGDYEQYF.

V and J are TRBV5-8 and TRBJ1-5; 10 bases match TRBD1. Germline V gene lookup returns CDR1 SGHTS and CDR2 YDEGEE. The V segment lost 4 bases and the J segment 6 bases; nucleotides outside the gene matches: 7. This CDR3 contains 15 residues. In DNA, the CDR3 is TGTGCCAGCAGCAGTTGGACAGGGGGAGGTCAGCCCCAGCATTTT. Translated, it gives CASSSWTGGGQPQHF. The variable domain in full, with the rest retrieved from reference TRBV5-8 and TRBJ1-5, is EAGVTQSPTHLIKTRGQQATLRCSPISGHTSVYWYQQALGLGLQFLLWYDEGEERNRGNFPPRFSGRQFPNYSSELNVNALELEDSALYLCASSSWTGGGQPQHFGDGTRLSIL.

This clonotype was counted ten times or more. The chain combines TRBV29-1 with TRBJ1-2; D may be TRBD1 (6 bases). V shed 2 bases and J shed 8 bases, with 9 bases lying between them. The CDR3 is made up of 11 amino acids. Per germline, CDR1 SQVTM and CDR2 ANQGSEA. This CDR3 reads CSVERGEGYTF. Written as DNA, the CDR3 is TGCAGCGTTGAAAGGGGGGAGGGCTACACCTTC. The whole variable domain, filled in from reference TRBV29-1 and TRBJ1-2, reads SAVISQKPSRDICQRGTSLTIQCQVDSQVTMMFWYRQQPGQSLTLIATANQGSEATYESGFVIDKFPISRPNLTFSTLTVSNMSPEDSSIYLCSVERGEGYTFGSGTRLTVV.

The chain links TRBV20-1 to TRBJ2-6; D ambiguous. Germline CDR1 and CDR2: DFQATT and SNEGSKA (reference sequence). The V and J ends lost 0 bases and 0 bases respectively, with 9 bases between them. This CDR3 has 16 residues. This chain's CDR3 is CSARDFRSSGANVLTF. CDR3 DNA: TGCAGTGCTAGAGATTTCCGAAGCTCTGGGGCCAACGTCCTGACTTTC.

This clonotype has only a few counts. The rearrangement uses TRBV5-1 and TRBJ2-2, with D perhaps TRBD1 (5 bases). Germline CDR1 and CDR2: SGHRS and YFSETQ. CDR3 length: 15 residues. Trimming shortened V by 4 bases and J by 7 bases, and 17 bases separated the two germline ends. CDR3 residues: CASSQAQGTGGELFF. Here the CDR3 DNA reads TGCGCCAGCAGCCAGGCGCAGGGTACGGGCGGGGAGCTGTTTTTT.

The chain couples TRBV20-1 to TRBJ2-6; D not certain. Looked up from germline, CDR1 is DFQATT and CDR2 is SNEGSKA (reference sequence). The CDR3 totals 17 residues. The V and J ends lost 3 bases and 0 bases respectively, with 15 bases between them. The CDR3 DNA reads TGCAGTGCTAGGGGTTGGTCGAGCGCCTCTGGGGCCAACGTCCTGACTTTC. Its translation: CSARGWSSASGANVLTF.

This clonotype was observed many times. CDR3 in DNA: TGTGCCAGCAGTTACTCGTACAGGGAGGACACTGAAGCTTTCTTT. Amino acid sequence: CASSYSYREDTEAFF. The V and J genes are TRBV6-5 and TRBJ1-1, with D tentatively TRBD1 (6 bases). The CDR3 has 15 amino acids. Germline V CDR1 and CDR2: MNHEY, SVGAGI. Trimming left V 0 bases short and J 3 bases short, with 11 bases between.

CDR3 region: CASSSFDGELFF. The CDR3 DNA follows: TGCGCCAGCAGCTCCTTTGACGGGGAGCTGTTTTTT. The J gene is TRBJ2-2, the V gene TRBV5-1; no definite D call. The V gene's germline CDR1 is SGHRS and CDR2 YFSETQ. The V gene lost 3 bases and the J gene lost 7 bases, with 7 bases spanning the gap. This CDR3 contains 12 residues.

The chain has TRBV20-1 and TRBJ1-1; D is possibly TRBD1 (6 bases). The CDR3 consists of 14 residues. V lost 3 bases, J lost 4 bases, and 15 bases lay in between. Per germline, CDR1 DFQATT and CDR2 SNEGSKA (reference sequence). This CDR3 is CSASRTARGTEAFF. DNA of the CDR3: TGCAGTGCTAGCCGGACAGCGCGGGGCACTGAAGCTTTCTTT.

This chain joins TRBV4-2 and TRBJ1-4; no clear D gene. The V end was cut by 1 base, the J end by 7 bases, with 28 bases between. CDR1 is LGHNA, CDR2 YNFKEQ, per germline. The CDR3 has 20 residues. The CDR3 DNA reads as TGTGCCAGCAGCCAAGGGATGTGGGTTGAATCTGGAACGGTCGGTGAAAAACTGTTTTTT. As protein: CASSQGMWVESGTVGEKLFF.

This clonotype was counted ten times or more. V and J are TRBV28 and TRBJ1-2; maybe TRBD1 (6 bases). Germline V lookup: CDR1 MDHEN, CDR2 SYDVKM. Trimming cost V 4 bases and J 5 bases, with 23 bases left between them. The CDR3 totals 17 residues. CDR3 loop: CASSSLIRGTLRYGYTF. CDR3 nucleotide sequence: TGTGCCAGCAGTTCCCTCATAAGAGGGACACTCCGGTATGGCTACACCTTC.

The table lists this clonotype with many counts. The CDR3 loop reads CASSLGTAYEGKLFF. The CDR3 coding sequence is TGCGCCAGCAGCTTGGGAACAGCATACGAGGGAAAACTGTTTTTT. V gene TRBV5-1 combines with J gene TRBJ1-4, with D unresolved. The CDR3 consists of 15 residues. V lost 0 bases, J lost 10 bases, and 16 bases lay in between. The germline CDR1 and CDR2 sequences are SGHRS and YFSETQ.

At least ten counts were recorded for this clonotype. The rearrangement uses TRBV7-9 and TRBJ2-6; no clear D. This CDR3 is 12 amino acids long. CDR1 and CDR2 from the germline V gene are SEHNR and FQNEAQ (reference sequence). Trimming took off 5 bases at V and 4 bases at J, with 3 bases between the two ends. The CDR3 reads CASSPGANVLTF. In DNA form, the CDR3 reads TGTGCCAGCAGCCCCGGGGCCAACGTCCTGACTTTC.

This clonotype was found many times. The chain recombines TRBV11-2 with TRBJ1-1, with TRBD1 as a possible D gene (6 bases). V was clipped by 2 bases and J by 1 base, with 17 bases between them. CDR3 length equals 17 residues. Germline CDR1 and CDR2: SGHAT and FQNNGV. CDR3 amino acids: CASSLPPRGEANTEAFF. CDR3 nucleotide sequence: TGTGCCAGCAGCTTACCTCCAAGGGGGGAGGCGAACACTGAAGCTTTCTTT.